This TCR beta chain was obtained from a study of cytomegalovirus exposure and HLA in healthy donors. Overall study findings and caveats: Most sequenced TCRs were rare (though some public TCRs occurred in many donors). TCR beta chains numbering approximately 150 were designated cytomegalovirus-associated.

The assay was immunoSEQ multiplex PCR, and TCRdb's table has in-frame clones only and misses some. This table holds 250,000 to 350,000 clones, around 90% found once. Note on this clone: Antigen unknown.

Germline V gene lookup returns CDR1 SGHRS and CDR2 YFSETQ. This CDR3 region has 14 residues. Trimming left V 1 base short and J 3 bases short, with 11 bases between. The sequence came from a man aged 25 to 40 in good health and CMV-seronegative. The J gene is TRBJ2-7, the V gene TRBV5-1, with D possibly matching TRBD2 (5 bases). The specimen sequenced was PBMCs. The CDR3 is CASSLTSNVYEQYF. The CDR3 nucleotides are TGCGCCAGCAGCTTGACTAGTAACGTCTACGAGCAGTACTTC.